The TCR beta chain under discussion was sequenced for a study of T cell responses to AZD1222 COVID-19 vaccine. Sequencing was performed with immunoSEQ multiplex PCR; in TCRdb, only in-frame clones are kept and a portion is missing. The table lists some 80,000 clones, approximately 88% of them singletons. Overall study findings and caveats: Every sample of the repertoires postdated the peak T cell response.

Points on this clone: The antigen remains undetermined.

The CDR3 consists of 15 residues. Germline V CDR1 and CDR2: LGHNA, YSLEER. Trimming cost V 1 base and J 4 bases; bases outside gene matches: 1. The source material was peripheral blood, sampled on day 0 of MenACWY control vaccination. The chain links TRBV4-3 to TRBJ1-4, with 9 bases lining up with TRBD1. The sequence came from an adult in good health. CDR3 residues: CASSQGDRDNEKLFF. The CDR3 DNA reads TGCGCCAGCAGCCAAGGGGACAGGGATAATGAAAAACTGTTTTTT.